These T cell receptor beta chains were read from a single sample in a study of lymphopenia after photon versus proton radiotherapy. Only in-frame clones appear in the TCRdb table, and some are missing; sequencing was by immunoSEQ multiplex PCR. The table lists approximately 6,800 clones, just under 90% of them singletons. The sequenced sample was peripheral blood, obtained from a patient treated with photon-based radiotherapy. The receptors come from a man aged 55 to 69 with cholangiocarcinoma. The CDR3 runs from the conserved cysteine through the conserved F or W. Each record gives: J gene, V gene, D gene, clone size, CDR3 protein, CDR3 DNA. The D gene is left open where the match is weak. Not every row has a clone size; where given, it reads once, few, many or a size class.

TRBJ2-1 TRBV4-1 TRBD2 NA CASSQEREAYNEQFF TGCGCCAGCAGCCAAGAGCGGGAGGCCTACAATGAGCAGTTCTTC
TRBJ1-1 TRBV21-1 NA NA CASSKGGRGGTTEAFF TGTGCCAGCAGCAAAGGGGGTAGGGGAGGGACCACTGAAGCTTTCTTT
TRBJ1-5 TRBV7-2 NA NA CASSLVSGQPQHF TGTGCCAGCAGCTTAGTAAGTGGTCAGCCCCAGCATTTT
TRBJ2-3 TRBV5-4 TRBD1 NA CASRRDSPDTQYF TGTGCCAGCAGAAGGGACAGCCCAGATACGCAGTATTTT
TRBJ2-4 TRBV2 TRBD1 NA CASSGGQTNIQYF TGTGCCAGCAGTGGGGGACAGACAAACATTCAGTACTTC
TRBJ2-1 TRBV5-1 NA once CASSLAGTNEQFF TGCGCCAGCAGCTTGGCTGGGACCAATGAGCAGTTCTTC
TRBJ1-4 TRBV2 TRBD1 NA CASIDREGVSNEKLFF TGTGCCAGCATCGACAGGGAGGGAGTTTCTAATGAAAAACTGTTTTTT
TRBJ1-6 TRBV11-2 NA once CASSSPSGDNSPLHF TGTGCCAGCAGCTCTCCTTCTGGGGACAATTCACCCCTCCACTTT
TRBJ2-7 TRBV6-5 TRBD1 NA CASSSLVGTGYEQYF TGTGCCAGCAGTTCCTTGGTTGGGACAGGCTACGAGCAGTACTTC
TRBJ2-7 TRBV19 NA NA CASSIRQGRADNYEQYF TGTGCCAGTAGTATTCGGCAGGGGAGAGCGGACAACTACGAGCAGTACTTC
TRBJ1-2 TRBV20-1 NA NA CSASVPGPYF TGCAGTGCTAGCGTACCGGGACCCTACTTC
TRBJ2-5 TRBV5-4 NA once CASSFEVQETQYF TGTGCCAGCAGCTTTGAGGTCCAAGAGACCCAGTACTTC
TRBJ2-1 TRBV20-1 NA NA CSAAEYDEQFF TGCAGTGCCGCAGAGTACGATGAGCAGTTCTTC